This is a list of T cell receptor beta chains from one sample in a study of blood T cell repertoires in COVID-19. Assay used: immunoSEQ multiplex PCR; TCRdb lists only in-frame clones, some missing. The sample yields 470,000 or so clones, 70% to 90% seen once. Sequences were obtained from peripheral blood. These receptors originate from a human donor in a cohort sampled during active COVID-19. Each CDR3 is given with its conserved first and last residue. The D gene is left open where the match is weak. Clone size appears in some rows only: once, few, many, or a class for an expanded clone.

d_call	clone_size	j_call	v_call	cdr3_aa	cdr3_nt
-	-	TRBJ1-2	TRBV28	CASSYQVLAYGYTF	TGTGCCAGCAGTTACCAGGTCCTCGCCTATGGCTACACCTTC
TRBD2	-	TRBJ2-3	TRBV7-9	CASSPGLAGGITDTQYF	TGTGCCAGCAGCCCGGGACTAGCGGGAGGGATCACAGATACGCAGTATTTT
-	-	TRBJ2-3	TRBV7-2	CASAQRGGADTQYF	TGTGCCAGCGCCCAACGGGGTGGAGCAGATACGCAGTATTTT
TRBD1	-	TRBJ1-2	TRBV28	CASSPILGQGHGYTF	TGTGCCAGCAGTCCCATCTTAGGACAGGGTCATGGCTACACCTTC
-	-	TRBJ1-2	TRBV9	CASRPSLTGNYGYTF	TGTGCCAGCAGACCTAGCCTTACAGGGAACTATGGCTACACCTTC
-	-	TRBJ2-2	TRBV12-3/TRBV12-4	CASSLQGAGELFF	TGTGCCAGCAGCCTACAGGGAGCCGGGGAGCTGTTTTTT
-	-	TRBJ1-6	TRBV7-2	CASSHPQGISPLHF	TGTGCCAGCAGCCATCCACAGGGTATCTCACCCCTCCACTTT
-	-	TRBJ2-3	TRBV2	CASSVELASDTQYF	TGTGCCAGCAGTGTGGAACTAGCATCGGATACGCAGTATTTT
-	-	TRBJ1-1	TRBV6-5	CASRPRGTNTEAFF	TGTGCCAGCAGGCCCAGGGGCACGAACACTGAAGCTTTCTTT
TRBD2	-	TRBJ2-1	TRBV19	CASSIGTSGYNEQFF	TGTGCCAGTAGTATAGGGACTAGCGGGTACAATGAGCAGTTCTTC
-	-	TRBJ1-5	TRBV28	CASSLAGSNQPQHF	TGTGCCAGCAGTTTAGCGGGTAGCAATCAGCCCCAGCATTTT
-	-	TRBJ1-2	TRBV30	CAWSIQGKRGYTF	TGTGCCTGGAGTATCCAGGGGAAGCGGGGCTACACCTTC
-	-	TRBJ1-2	TRBV14	CASSQGTAGYYGYTF	TGTGCCAGCAGCCAAGGGACCGCAGGGTACTATGGCTACACCTTC
-	-	TRBJ1-2	TRBV30	CAWSVGDYGYTF	TGTGCCTGGAGTGTGGGAGATTATGGCTACACCTTC
TRBD1	once	TRBJ2-2	TRBV19	CASSETGGTGELFF	TGTGCCAGTAGCGAAACAGGGGGAACCGGGGAGCTGTTTTTT
-	-	TRBJ2-2	TRBV30	CAFAGIKAGELFF	TGTGCCTTTGCAGGGATCAAGGCCGGGGAGCTGTTTTTT
TRBD1	once	TRBJ1-1	TRBV9	CASSFHTGGGTEAFF	TGTGCCAGCAGCTTCCACACAGGGGGCGGCACTGAAGCTTTCTTT
-	-	TRBJ2-4	TRBV5-4	CASSLVGSGARGNIQYF	TGTGCCAGCAGCTTGGTTGGTAGCGGAGCCAGAGGAAACATTCAGTACTTC
TRBD2	-	TRBJ2-5	TRBV20-1	CSASLKGTKIQETQYF	TGCAGTGCTAGTCTGAAAGGGACTAAGATTCAAGAGACCCAGTACTTC
-	-	TRBJ1-4	TRBV30	CAWSPFGEKLFF	TGTGCCTGGAGTCCGTTCGGTGAAAAACTGTTTTTT
-	-	TRBJ2-7	TRBV3-1/TRBV3-2	CASSPAVTNEQYF	TGTGCCAGCAGCCCGGCGGTAACCAACGAGCAGTACTTC
TRBD1	-	TRBJ1-4	TRBV5-4	CASSLGQGAATNEKLFF	TGTGCCAGCAGCTTGGGGCAGGGGGCCGCAACTAATGAAAAACTGTTTTTT
-	once	TRBJ2-3	TRBV29-1	CSARAVATDTQYF	TGCAGCGCTAGAGCCGTTGCAACAGATACGCAGTATTTT
-	-	TRBJ2-2	TRBV5-6	CASSLGGRLLNTGELFF	TGTGCCAGCAGCTTGGGAGGGCGACTGTTGAACACCGGGGAGCTGTTTTTT
-	few	TRBJ1-1	TRBV5-1	CASSPGGGRTYTEAFF	TGCGCCAGCAGCCCCGGAGGTGGACGAACATACACTGAAGCTTTCTTT
TRBD1	-	TRBJ1-2	TRBV4-1	CASSQDRFGTGVDYGYTF	TGCGCCAGCAGCCAAGATAGGTTCGGGACAGGGGTTGACTATGGCTACACCTTC
TRBD1	-	TRBJ1-4	TRBV19	CASSLGQGEVQEKLFF	TGTGCCAGTAGCCTCGGACAGGGAGAGGTCCAAGAAAAACTGTTTTTT
-	-	TRBJ2-1	TRBV11-3	CASSLNLGTEQFF	TGTGCCAGCAGCTTAAATCTGGGGACAGAGCAGTTCTTC
-	once	TRBJ2-1	TRBV6-5	CASSRGGDGEQFF	TGTGCCAGCAGTCGAGGTGGCGATGGTGAGCAGTTCTTC
TRBD1	-	TRBJ2-7	TRBV3-1/TRBV3-2	CASSPGTVLPFTYEQYF	TGTGCCAGCAGCCCCGGGACAGTGCTTCCATTTACCTACGAGCAGTACTTC
TRBD1	-	TRBJ1-2	TRBV5-1	CASSFSRTGEAGYTF	TGCGCCAGCAGCTTCTCGCGGACAGGGGAGGCGGGCTACACCTTC
TRBD2	-	TRBJ2-3	TRBV4-1	CASSQVSGGGTDTQYF	TGCGCCAGCAGCCAAGTTTCGGGAGGGGGCACAGATACGCAGTATTTT
TRBD2	-	TRBJ2-7	TRBV7-3	CASSLGTSREQYF	TGTGCCAGCAGCTTAGGGACTAGCCGCGAGCAGTACTTC
-	few	TRBJ2-2	TRBV18	CASSPPSALNTGELFF	TGTGCCAGCTCACCACCGTCCGCGCTCAACACCGGGGAGCTGTTTTTT
-	-	TRBJ1-1	TRBV19	CASSPQGLGTEAFF	TGTGCCAGTAGCCCGCAGGGGTTGGGCACTGAAGCTTTCTTT
-	-	TRBJ2-7	TRBV19	CASSRLVGYEQYF	TGTGCCAGTAGCCGACTAGTCGGGTACGAGCAGTACTTC
TRBD2	-	TRBJ2-1	TRBV2	CASSRDYNNEQFF	TGTGCCAGCAGTAGGGACTACAACAATGAGCAGTTCTTC
TRBD2	-	TRBJ2-1	TRBV18	CASSPASGSNEQFF	TGTGCCAGCTCACCGGCTAGCGGGAGCAATGAGCAGTTCTTC
TRBD1	-	TRBJ2-7	TRBV5-8	CASSLGTGLHEQYF	TGTGCCAGCAGCTTGGGGACAGGGTTACACGAGCAGTACTTC
TRBD2	-	TRBJ2-1	TRBV18	CASSPLIAGSSYNEQFF	TGTGCCAGCTCACCATTAATAGCGGGGAGCTCCTACAATGAGCAGTTCTTC
TRBD1	-	TRBJ1-1	TRBV7-9	CASSQDRGGPLYTEAFF	TGTGCCAGCAGCCAAGACAGGGGAGGTCCCCTCTACACTGAAGCTTTCTTT
TRBD1	-	TRBJ2-7	TRBV15	CATSRTQGVSYEQYF	TGTGCCACCAGCAGAACACAGGGGGTCTCATACGAGCAGTACTTC
TRBD2	-	TRBJ2-1	TRBV3-1/TRBV3-2	CASSQEGGRAGTYNEQFF	TGTGCCAGCAGCCAAGAGGGCGGGAGGGCCGGAACCTACAATGAGCAGTTCTTC
-	-	TRBJ2-5	TRBV7-6	CASTVGEAGRQETQYF	TGTGCCAGCACCGTGGGGGAGGCGGGTCGCCAAGAGACCCAGTACTTC
TRBD1	-	TRBJ1-2	TRBV20-1	CSASKGQGNYGYTF	TGCAGTGCTAGTAAGGGACAGGGTAACTATGGCTACACCTTC
TRBD2	-	TRBJ2-3	TRBV3-1/TRBV3-2	CASSHRGSSGRDTQYF	TGTGCCAGCAGCCACCGCGGGTCTAGCGGGAGGGATACGCAGTATTTT
-	-	TRBJ2-1	TRBV7-2	CASSFYGTGYNEQFF	TGTGCCAGCAGCTTTTACGGGACTGGCTACAATGAGCAGTTCTTC
TRBD2	few	TRBJ2-2	TRBV7-2	CASSLRAGGPFNTGELFF	TGTGCCAGCAGCTTAAGAGCGGGAGGGCCTTTTAACACCGGGGAGCTGTTTTTT
-	once	TRBJ2-1	TRBV7-9	CASSLLGTLGNEQFF	TGTGCCAGCAGCTTACTTGGCACCCTCGGGAATGAGCAGTTCTTC
-	-	TRBJ2-7	TRBV7-9	CASSGRAGEREQYF	TGTGCCAGCTCTGGGCGGGCCGGGGAGAGGGAGCAGTACTTC
TRBD2	-	TRBJ2-7	TRBV5-1	CASSSGPGLAGVRYEQYF	TGCGCCAGCAGCTCCGGGCCGGGACTAGCGGGAGTTCGCTACGAGCAGTACTTC
-	-	TRBJ2-3	TRBV7-2	CASSLAGADTQYF	TGTGCCAGCAGCTTAGCCGGGGCAGATACGCAGTATTTT
TRBD1	-	TRBJ1-3	TRBV10-3	CAISESQGASSGNTIYF	TGTGCCATCAGTGAGTCACAGGGGGCGAGCTCGGGAAACACCATATATTTT
TRBD1	-	TRBJ1-3	TRBV27	CASSFRGTGFSGNTIYF	TGTGCCAGCAGTTTTCGGGGGACAGGGTTCTCTGGAAACACCATATATTTT
TRBD2	-	TRBJ2-7	TRBV27	CASSIRLRHSGTYEQYF	TGTGCCAGCAGTATACGCTTACGGCATAGCGGGACCTACGAGCAGTACTTC
TRBD1	-	TRBJ1-1	TRBV14	CASSQDAGGVLDAFF	TGTGCCAGCAGCCAAGATGCAGGGGGCGTGTTGGATGCTTTCTTT
TRBD1	-	TRBJ2-1	TRBV7-9	CASSLDRGTYNEQFF	TGTGCCAGCAGCCTAGACAGGGGAACCTACAATGAGCAGTTCTTC
TRBD2	few	TRBJ2-3	TRBV9	CASSTPWEASGITDTQYF	TGTGCCAGCAGCACCCCCTGGGAGGCTAGCGGGATCACAGATACGCAGTATTTT
TRBD2	once	TRBJ2-7	TRBV27	CASSFRPGLASSYEQYF	TGTGCCAGCAGTTTTAGGCCGGGACTAGCGAGCTCCTACGAGCAGTACTTC